This entry lists 19 T cell receptor beta chains sequenced from one sample in a study of CD8 T cells in Susac syndrome. A quantity of about 0.45 to 1 ug RNA underwent reverse transcription using random hexamers. One entry per CDR3 protein results from TCRdb running MiXCR on the immunoSEQ multiplex PCR reads. The table shows roughly 200,000 distinct CDR3 sequences, with more than 90% occurring only once. What was sequenced was CD4+ T cells from PBMCs. The receptors originated from a human donor with multiple sclerosis.

J is TRBJ2-5 and V is TRBV19, with 8 bases matching TRBD2. The V segment lost 9 bases and the J segment 0 bases; nucleotides outside the gene matches: 9. CDR1 is LNHDA, CDR2 SQIVND, per germline (reference sequence). The CDR3 runs to 15 residues. The DNA for the CDR3 is TGTGCCAGCCGGCCGGGACTAGGGGACCAAGAGACCCAGTACTTC. It codes for CASRPGLGDQETQYF.

V gene TRBV9 combines with J gene TRBJ2-3; a weak D match, TRBD2 (5 bases). The V and J ends lost 4 bases and 6 bases respectively, with 9 bases between them. Germline lookup yields CDR1 SGDLS and CDR2 YYNGEE. This CDR3 region has 12 residues. This CDR3 is CASSSPGDTQYF. The CDR3 DNA reads TGTGCCAGCAGCTCTCCGGGGGATACGCAGTATTTT.

The chain couples TRBV5-6 to TRBJ2-7, with a possible D match to TRBD2 (6 bases). This CDR3 has 13 amino acids. Germline V gene lookup returns CDR1 SGHDT and CDR2 YYEEEE. With 0 bases removed from V and 8 bases from J, the gap between germline ends came to 12 bases. In DNA, the CDR3 is TGTGCCAGCAGCTTGGGACGTGGGACTCAGCAGTACTTC. It encodes CASSLGRGTQQYF.

This clonotype was counted a single time. The chain employs TRBV24-1 and TRBJ2-3, with D perhaps matching TRBD1 or TRBD2 (6 bases each). V lost 5 bases and J 2 bases, leaving 19 bases between the germline ends. CDR1 is KGHDR and CDR2 is SFDVKD in the germline V gene. The CDR3 sequence is 17 residues long. The CDR3 region is CATSAGAPLGNTDTQYF. CDR3 bases: TGTGCCACCAGTGCGGGGGCCCCACTTGGGAACACAGATACGCAGTATTTT.

The CDR3 nucleotides read TGCAGTGCTAGAGATTACAGGGCCGGAGAAAAACTGTTTTTT. Its translation: CSARDYRAGEKLFF. The chain joins TRBV20-1 to TRBJ1-4, with D possibly being TRBD1 (6 bases). CDR1 is DFQATT, CDR2 SNEGSKA, per germline (reference sequence). There are 14 residues in the CDR3. V lost 0 bases, J lost 8 bases, and 13 bases lay in between.

This sequence joins TRBV6-1 and TRBJ1-6, with a tentative D call TRBD1 (5 bases). The CDR3 is 13 amino acids. The germline gives CDR1 MNHNS, CDR2 SASEGT. The V and J ends lost 6 bases and 8 bases respectively, with 11 bases between them. The CDR3 protein is CASRTRGDSPLHF. The DNA of the CDR3 is TGTGCCAGCAGGACCCGGGGGGATTCACCCCTCCACTTT.

The chain uses TRBV29-1 and TRBJ2-5, with 13 nucleotides matching TRBD2. The CDR3 is made up of 12 amino acids. Germline trimming cut 7 bases from V and 4 bases from J; bases unmatched to any gene: 0. From germline, CDR1 is SQVTM and CDR2 ANQGSEA. The CDR3 loop is CSGLAGGETQYF. CDR3 nucleotide sequence: TGCAGCGGACTAGCGGGGGGAGAGACCCAGTACTTC.

CDR3 nucleotide sequence: TGTGCCAGTAGCACAACACCGAACACTGAAGCTTTCTTT. It yields the protein CASSTTPNTEAFF. The rearrangement links TRBV19 to TRBJ1-1, with unresolved D. The CDR3 contains 13 residues. Trimming removed 6 bases from V and 1 base from J, with 9 bases in between. The germline gives CDR1 LNHDA, CDR2 SQIVND (reference sequence).

The chain has TRBV29-1 and TRBJ2-2; TRBD2 matches 7 bases. The germline V gene encodes CDR1 SQVTM and CDR2 ANQGSEA. The ends lost 1 base at V and 1 base at J; junction bases unmatched: 6. The CDR3 has 16 residues. For the CDR3, the DNA is TGCAGCGTTGAAGTTCCGGGGGGAAGGAACACCGGGGAGCTGTTTTTT. This codes for CSVEVPGGRNTGELFF.

The V call is TRBV2, the J call TRBJ2-7; possibly TRBD2 for D (6 bases). This CDR3 contains 13 residues. V gave up 11 bases and J gave up 1 base, with 15 bases separating them. Germline lookup yields CDR1 SNHLY and CDR2 FYNNEI. CDR3 in amino acids: CAGGVSGSYEQYF. DNA for the CDR3: TGTGCCGGGGGAGTCAGCGGGTCCTACGAGCAGTACTTC. Drawing the rest from reference TRBV2 and TRBJ2-7, the complete variable domain is EPEVTQTPSHQVTQMGQEVILRCVPISNHLYFYWYRQILGQKVEFLVSFYNNEISEKSEIFDDQFSVERPDGSNFTLKIRSTKLEDSAMYFCAGGVSGSYEQYFGPGTRLTVT.

The chain links TRBV3-1 to TRBJ2-5; D gene ambiguous. The CDR3 covers 14 residues. V lost 2 bases, J lost 2 bases, and 9 bases lay in between. Germline-derived CDR1 and CDR2 are LGHDT and YNNKEL (reference sequence). The CDR3 DNA reads as TGTGCCAGCAGCCAACTGGACCGTCAAGAGACCCAGTACTTC. It specifies CASSQLDRQETQYF.

The chain combines TRBV20-1 with TRBJ1-5; 9 bases map to TRBD1. The CDR3 runs 13 residues. CDR1 DFQATT and CDR2 SNEGSKA come from the germline V gene (reference sequence). The V and J ends lost 6 bases and 2 bases, in that order; junction bases with no gene match: 2. CDR3 nucleotides: TGCAGTGCCGGGGACAGGGGCAATCAGCCCCAGCATTTT. Residues: CSAGDRGNQPQHF.

The genes are TRBV7-8 and TRBJ2-1, with D maybe TRBD1 (5 bases). With 0 bases removed from V and 8 bases from J, the gap between germline ends came to 23 bases. The CDR3 is 18 amino acids. Germline V gene sequence: CDR1 SGHVS, CDR2 FQNEAQ. In nucleotides, the CDR3 is TGTGCCAGCAGCTTAGCTTTCAGAGGTGGGGCCCGGATCGATGAGCAGTTCTTC. This gives the protein CASSLAFRGGARIDEQFF.

This clonotype was seen more than once but under ten times. The chain links TRBV20-1 to TRBJ1-5; D remains ambiguous. Trimming took 3 bases from V and 0 from J, leaving 3 bases between them. This CDR3 region has 12 residues. Per the germline V gene, CDR1 is DFQATT and CDR2 is SNEGSKA (reference sequence). DNA for the CDR3: TGCAGTGCTAGGCATAGCAATCAGCCCCAGCATTTT. It is translated as CSARHSNQPQHF.

This clonotype occurred once. The chain joins TRBV18 to TRBJ1-2, with D unclear. Deletions cut 4 bases from V and 8 bases from J, with 17 bases between. This CDR3 region has 14 residues. Germline V lookup: CDR1 KGHSH, CDR2 LQKENI. CDR3 sequence: CASSRRDPAGGYTF. The CDR3 nucleotides read TGTGCCAGCTCACGACGAGACCCCGCGGGCGGCTACACCTTC.

The rearrangement uses TRBV11-1 and TRBJ2-7; D uncertain. From germline, CDR1 is SGHAT and CDR2 FQDESV (reference sequence). The CDR3 extends over 13 amino acids. Trimming stripped 4 bases from V and 2 bases from J, with 9 bases between. The CDR3: CASSSPPAYEQYF. The CDR3 coding sequence is TGTGCCAGCAGCTCCCCCCCCGCCTACGAGCAGTACTTC.

The chain couples TRBV20-1 to TRBJ2-6; D gene ambiguous. The V end lost 1 base, the J end lost 5 bases, and 3 bases lay between the germline ends. The CDR3 has 12 amino acids. Germline V gene data show CDR1 as DFQATT and CDR2 as SNEGSKA (reference sequence). The CDR3 DNA follows: TGCAGTGCTAGAGGGCGGGCCAACGTCCTGACTTTC. The encoded protein is CSARGRANVLTF.

The chain uses TRBV29-1 and TRBJ2-5; D gene unclear. The CDR3 spans 12 residues. V gave up 4 bases and J gave up 2 bases, with 8 bases separating them. Germline V gives CDR1 SQVTM, CDR2 ANQGSEA. In DNA form, the CDR3 reads TGCAGCGTTGCGGCACAGCAAGAGACCCAGTACTTC. It codes for CSVAAQQETQYF.

This chain uses TRBV12-3 or TRBV12-4 with TRBJ1-6; possible D gene TRBD1, 5 bases. This CDR3 contains 14 residues. Trimming took off 5 bases at V and 13 bases at J, with 18 bases between the two ends. Written as DNA, the CDR3 is TGTGCCAGCAGTCGGGGCAGGGACGTTCGCCCCCTCCACTTT. It encodes CASSRGRDVRPLHF.